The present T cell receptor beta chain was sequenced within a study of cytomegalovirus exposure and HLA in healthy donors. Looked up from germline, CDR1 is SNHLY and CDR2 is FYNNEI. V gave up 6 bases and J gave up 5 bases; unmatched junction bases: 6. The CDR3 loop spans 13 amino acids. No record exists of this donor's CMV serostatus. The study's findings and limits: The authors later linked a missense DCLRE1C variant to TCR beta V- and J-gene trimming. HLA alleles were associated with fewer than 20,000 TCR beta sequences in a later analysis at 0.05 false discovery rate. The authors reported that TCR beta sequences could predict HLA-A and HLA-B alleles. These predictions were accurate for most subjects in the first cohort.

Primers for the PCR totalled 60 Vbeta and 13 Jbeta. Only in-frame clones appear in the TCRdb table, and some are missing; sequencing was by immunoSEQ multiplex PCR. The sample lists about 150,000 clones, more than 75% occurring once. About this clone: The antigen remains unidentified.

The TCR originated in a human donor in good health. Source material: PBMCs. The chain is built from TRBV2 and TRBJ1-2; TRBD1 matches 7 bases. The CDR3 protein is CASSRDSLYGYTF. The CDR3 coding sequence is TGTGCCAGCAGCAGGGACAGCTTATATGGCTACACCTTC.